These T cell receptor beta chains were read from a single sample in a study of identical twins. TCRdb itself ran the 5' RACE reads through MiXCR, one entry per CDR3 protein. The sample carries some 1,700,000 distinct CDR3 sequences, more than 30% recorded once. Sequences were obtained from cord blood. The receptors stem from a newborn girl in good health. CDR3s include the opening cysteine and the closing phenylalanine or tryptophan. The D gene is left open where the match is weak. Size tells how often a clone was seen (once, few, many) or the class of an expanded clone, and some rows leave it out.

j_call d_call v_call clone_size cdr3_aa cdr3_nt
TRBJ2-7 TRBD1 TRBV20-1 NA CSARVRDRGEQYF TGCAGTGCTAGAGTAAGGGACAGAGGGGAGCAGTACTTC
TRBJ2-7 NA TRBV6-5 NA CASSDPGISYEQYF TGTGCCAGCAGCGACCCCGGGATCTCCTACGAGCAGTACTTC
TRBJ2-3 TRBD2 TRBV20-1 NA CSARGPTSGTDTQYF TGCAGTGCTAGAGGGCCGACTAGCGGCACAGATACGCAGTATTTT
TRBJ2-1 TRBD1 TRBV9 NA CASSVGLRGRNEQFF TGTGCCAGCAGCGTAGGTCTCAGGGGGCGCAATGAGCAGTTCTTC
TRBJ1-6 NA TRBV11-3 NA CASSTNRDSPLHF TGTGCCAGCAGTACAAACAGGGATTCACCCCTCCACTTT
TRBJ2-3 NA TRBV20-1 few CSATPRTDTQYF TGCAGTGCTACCCCTCGGACAGATACGCAGTATTTT
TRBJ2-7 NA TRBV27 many CATRDSYEQYF TGTGCCACCCGGGACTCCTACGAGCAGTACTTC
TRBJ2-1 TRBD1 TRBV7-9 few CASRSTGGTYNEQFF TGTGCCAGCAGATCAACAGGGGGAACCTACAATGAGCAGTTCTTC
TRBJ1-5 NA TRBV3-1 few CASSHQGQANQPQHF TGTGCCAGCAGCCATCAAGGCCAGGCCAATCAGCCCCAGCATTTT
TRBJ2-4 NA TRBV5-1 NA CASSLGRILAKNIQYF TGCGCCAGCAGCTTGGGTCGGATTCTAGCCAAAAACATTCAGTACTTC
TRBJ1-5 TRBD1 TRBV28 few CASRPTGGLPNQPQHF TGTGCCAGCAGACCGACAGGGGGCCTCCCCAATCAGCCCCAGCATTTT
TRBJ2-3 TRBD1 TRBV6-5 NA CASSSRQGAKQYF TGTGCCAGCAGTTCCCGACAGGGGGCAAAGCAGTATTTT
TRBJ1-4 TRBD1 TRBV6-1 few CASRILPGQYSEKLFF TGTGCCAGCAGAATCTTACCGGGACAGTATAGCGAAAAACTGTTTTTT
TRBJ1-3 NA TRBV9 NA CASSVVGGLHSLSGNTVYF TGTGCCAGCAGCGTAGTTGGGGGTCTCCACTCTCTCTCTGGAAACACCGTATATTTT
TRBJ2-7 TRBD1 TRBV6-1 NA CASQGESYEQYF TGTGCCAGCCAGGGGGAAAGCTACGAGCAGTACTTC
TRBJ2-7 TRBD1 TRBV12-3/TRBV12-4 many CASSHRDRGTYEQYF TGTGCCAGCAGTCACCGGGACAGGGGGACCTACGAGCAGTACTTC
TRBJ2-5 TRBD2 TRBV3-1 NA CASSQGVLAGENYGQYF TGTGCCAGCAGCCAAGGGGTACTCGCGGGAGAGAACTACGGGCAGTACTTC
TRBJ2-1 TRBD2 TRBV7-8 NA CASSAGTSANEQFF TGTGCCAGCAGCGCCGGGACTAGCGCCAATGAGCAGTTCTTC
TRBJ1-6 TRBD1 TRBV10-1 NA CASSDGQGRENSPLHF TGCGCCAGCAGTGATGGACAGGGGCGCGAGAATTCACCCCTCCACTTT
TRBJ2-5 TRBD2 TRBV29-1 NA CGVRLAGVGETQYF TGCGGCGTTCGACTAGCGGGAGTAGGAGAGACCCAGTACTTC
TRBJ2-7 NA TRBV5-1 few CASSLGTGFRPPPTYEQYF TGCGCCAGCAGCTTGGGGACGGGGTTCCGGCCCCCACCGACATACGAGCAGTACTTC
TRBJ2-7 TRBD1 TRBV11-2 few CASSLDPTGYEQYF TGTGCCAGCAGCTTAGACCCGACAGGGTACGAGCAGTACTTC
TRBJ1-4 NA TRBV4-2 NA CASSRPGRHNEKLFF TGTGCCAGCAGCCGCCCGGGACGGCACAATGAAAAACTGTTTTTT
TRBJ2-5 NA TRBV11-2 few CASSLVTGTRRETQYF TGTGCCAGCAGCTTAGTTACAGGGACTCGACGGGAGACCCAGTACTTC
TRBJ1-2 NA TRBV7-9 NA CASSLGGLKGYGYTF TGTGCCAGCAGCTTAGGGGGACTAAAAGGCTATGGCTACACCTTC
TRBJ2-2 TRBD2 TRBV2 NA CASRSGGRNTGELFF TGTGCCAGCAGAAGCGGGGGGAGGAACACCGGGGAGCTGTTTTTT
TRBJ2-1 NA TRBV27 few CASSSNGPRDEQFF TGTGCCAGCAGTTCAAACGGACCTCGCGATGAGCAGTTCTTC
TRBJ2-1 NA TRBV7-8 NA CASSLFGGPGEQFF TGTGCCAGCAGCTTATTCGGGGGGCCGGGCGAGCAGTTCTTC
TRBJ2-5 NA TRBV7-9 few CASRRGALYQETQYF TGTGCCAGCAGACGAGGGGCTTTGTACCAAGAGACCCAGTACTTC
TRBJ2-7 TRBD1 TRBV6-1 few CASNPDRGYYEQYF TGTGCCAGCAACCCCGACAGGGGTTACTACGAGCAGTACTTC
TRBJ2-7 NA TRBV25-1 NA CASSESVPPYEQYF TGTGCCAGCAGTGAATCGGTCCCTCCCTACGAGCAGTACTTC
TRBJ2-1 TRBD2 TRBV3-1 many CASSPPAGFTYNEQFF TGTGCCAGCAGCCCACCAGCGGGATTCACCTACAATGAGCAGTTCTTC
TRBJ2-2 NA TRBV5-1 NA CASSFRAPNTGELFF TGCGCCAGCAGCTTTCGAGCCCCGAACACCGGGGAGCTGTTTTTT
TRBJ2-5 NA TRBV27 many CASSLGGGRETQYF TGTGCCAGCAGTTTAGGAGGGGGTAGGGAGACCCAGTACTTC
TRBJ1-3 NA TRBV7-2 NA CASSLVAMVGTIYF TGTGCCAGCAGCTTAGTAGCCATGGTCGGCACCATATATTTT
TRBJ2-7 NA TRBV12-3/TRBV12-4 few CASSLSKPYEQYF TGTGCCAGCAGTTTAAGTAAACCCTACGAGCAGTACTTC
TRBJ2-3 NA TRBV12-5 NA CASGLLARGPGTQYF TGTGCTAGTGGTTTACTAGCGCGGGGGCCGGGCACGCAGTATTTT
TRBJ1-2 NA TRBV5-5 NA CASSAGPNSNYGYTF TGTGCCAGCAGCGCCGGGCCTAATTCTAACTATGGCTACACCTTC
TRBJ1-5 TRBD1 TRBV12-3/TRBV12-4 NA CASSFRTGGVQPQHF TGTGCCAGCAGTTTTAGGACAGGGGGCGTACAGCCCCAGCATTTT
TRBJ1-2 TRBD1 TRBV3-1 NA CASTQGTVYGYTF TGTGCCAGCACCCAAGGGACAGTCTATGGCTACACCTTC
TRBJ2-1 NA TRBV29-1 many CSVVGASYNEQFF TGCAGCGTTGTAGGGGCTTCCTACAATGAGCAGTTCTTC
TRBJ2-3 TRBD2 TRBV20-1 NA CSPRRLAGTDTQYF TGCAGTCCCCGCCGACTAGCAGGGACAGATACGCAGTATTTT
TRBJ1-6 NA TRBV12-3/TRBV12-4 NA CASSFRDPHNSPLHF TGTGCCAGCAGTTTCCGGGACCCTCATAATTCACCCCTCCACTTT
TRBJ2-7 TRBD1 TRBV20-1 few CSASPGQGGSYEQYF TGCAGTGCATCACCGGGACAGGGGGGCTCCTACGAGCAGTACTTC
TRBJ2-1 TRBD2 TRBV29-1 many CSVGLAVSGEQFF TGCAGCGTCGGACTAGCGGTTTCCGGTGAGCAGTTCTTC
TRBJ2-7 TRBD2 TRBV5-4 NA CASRSPTSGSYNEQYF TGTGCCAGCAGGTCCCCGACTAGCGGGTCTTACAATGAGCAGTACTTC
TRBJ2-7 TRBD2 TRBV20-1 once CSAPTSGSQAQYF TGCAGTGCCCCCACTAGCGGGAGCCAAGCGCAGTACTTC
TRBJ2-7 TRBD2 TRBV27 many CASSLSLAGGLREQYF TGTGCCAGCAGTTTATCCCTAGCGGGAGGGCTCCGCGAGCAGTACTTC
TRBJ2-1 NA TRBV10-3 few CAISEWIGTSYNEQFF TGTGCCATCAGTGAATGGATAGGGACCTCCTACAATGAGCAGTTCTTC
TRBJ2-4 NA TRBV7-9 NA CASSLMQLKGKGAKNIQYF TGTGCCAGCAGCTTGATGCAGCTGAAAGGGAAAGGGGCCAAAAACATTCAGTACTTC
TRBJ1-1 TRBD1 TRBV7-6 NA CASRYTGGEAFF TGTGCCAGCAGATACACAGGGGGTGAGGCTTTCTTT
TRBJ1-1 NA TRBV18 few CASSVQGSGTEAFF TGTGCCAGCTCCGTTCAGGGTTCGGGCACTGAAGCTTTCTTT
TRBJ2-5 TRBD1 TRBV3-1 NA CASSLRQGYETQYF TGTGCCAGCAGCCTAAGACAGGGTTATGAGACCCAGTACTTC
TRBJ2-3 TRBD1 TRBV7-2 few CASSLVLGQGTDTQYF TGTGCCAGCAGCTTAGTTCTGGGACAGGGGACAGATACGCAGTATTTT
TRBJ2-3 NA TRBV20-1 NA CSAGGRGLADTQYF TGCAGTGCTGGGGGACGGGGGCTGGCAGATACGCAGTATTTT